The T cell receptor (beta chain) under discussion was sequenced for a study of blood T cells in healthy people across ages. The study, taken as a whole, reports: Estimated diversity, derived from one million T cells, was regarded as an underestimate. Aged donors had fewer naive CD4+ cells and lower diversity than long-lived donors. As age increased, TCR beta diversity per million T cells fell in a roughly linear fashion.

With a J-beta primer mix and a sample-barcoded 5' primer, a second PCR ran roughly 6 to 12 cycles. Tags on each cDNA molecule came from a template-switch adaptor with 12 random nucleotides. MiXCR, applied by TCRdb to the 5' RACE reads, yields one record per CDR3 protein. The table has roughly 1.4 million distinct CDR3 sequences, approximately 59% seen once; the top ten hold 5.5% to 8%. This clonotype was seen a few times. What it binds is unknown. The sequence came from a man in his late teens or twenties in good health. Specimen: blood.

CDR3 DNA: TGTGCCAGCATCCTAACAGGGGGCGATGGCTACACCTTC. Translated: CASILTGGDGYTF. This chain uses TRBV12-3 or TRBV12-4 with TRBJ1-2, with 9 bases that match TRBD1. V trimming: 7 bases; J trimming: 6 bases; junction bases outside the gene matches: 6. This CDR3 has 13 residues.